Shown below are 6 T cell receptor beta chains from a single sample sequenced in a study of cytomegalovirus exposure and HLA in healthy donors. 60 Vbeta and 13 Jbeta primers were used in PCR. The assay was immunoSEQ multiplex PCR, and TCRdb's table has in-frame clones only and misses some. The table shows roughly 190,000 clones, with roughly three quarters occurring only once. Material for sequencing was PBMCs. All receptors derive from a woman aged 50 to 65 in good health and CMV-seronegative.

V is TRBV7-6 and J is TRBJ2-5; D unclear. V was pared by 5 bases and J by 4 bases, with 8 bases between. Germline assignment: CDR1 SGHVS and CDR2 FNYEAQ. This CDR3 contains 12 residues. The CDR3 DNA reads TGTGCCAGCAGCCCCGTCCGAGAGACCCAGTACTTC. Its translation is CASSPVRETQYF. The entire variable domain, with the rest obtained from reference TRBV7-6 and TRBJ2-5, is as follows: GAGVSQSPRYKVTKRGQDVALRCDPISGHVSLYWYRQALGQGPEFLTYFNYEAQQDKSGLPNDRFSAERPEGSISTLTIQRTEQRDSAMYRCASSPVRETQYFGPGTRLLVL.

This clone was detected once. The V and J genes are TRBV2 and TRBJ2-2; 11 nucleotides line up with TRBD2. CDR3 length equals 17 residues. V was clipped by 4 bases and J by 2 bases; unmatched bases: 6. CDR1 SNHLY and CDR2 FYNNEI come from the germline V gene. CDR3: CASSGSSGGLNTGELFF. CDR3 sequence (DNA): TGTGCCAGCAGTGGCTCTAGCGGGGGGCTTAACACCGGGGAGCTGTTTTTT.

The genes are TRBV19 and TRBJ2-2; 10 bases agree with TRBD1. The germline CDR1 and CDR2 sequences are LNHDA and SQIVND (reference sequence). V dropped 0 bases and J dropped 4; count of bases not matched to a gene: 2. The CDR3 covers 16 residues. CDR3 sequence reads: CASSIEGTGVTGELFF. The CDR3 bases are TGTGCCAGTAGTATAGAGGGGACAGGGGTCACCGGGGAGCTGTTTTTT. Filled out from reference TRBV19 and TRBJ2-2, the complete variable domain reads DGGITQSPKYLFRKEGQNVTLSCEQNLNHDAMYWYRQDPGQGLRLIYYSQIVNDFQKGDIAEGYSVSREKKESFPLTVTSAQKNPTAFYLCASSIEGTGVTGELFFGEGSRLTVL.

The V gene is TRBV6-1, the J gene TRBJ1-5, with TRBD1 matching over 10 bases. The germline V gene encodes CDR1 MNHNS and CDR2 SASEGT. V shed 10 bases, J shed 3 bases, and the junction held 9 bases outside the gene matches. This CDR3 contains 15 residues. The CDR3 nucleotides read TGTGCCACTTCTTCCGGGACAGGGGCCAATCAGCCCCAGCATTTT. It specifies CATSSGTGANQPQHF.

The chain recombines TRBV19 with TRBJ2-3, with 10 bases identical to TRBD1. The V gene's germline CDR1 is LNHDA and CDR2 SQIVND (reference sequence). The ends lost 3 bases at V and 5 bases at J; junction bases unmatched: 5. The CDR3 is made up of 15 amino acids. CDR3 sequence (DNA): TGTGCCAGTAGTATCCCGGGACAGGGGCTAGATACGCAGTATTTT. Its translation is CASSIPGQGLDTQYF.

This clone has a handful of counts. For the CDR3, the DNA is TGTGCCAGCAGCTTCACCGCCGCGGGGGGACTGTTTTTT. It yields the protein CASSFTAAGGLFF. This chain uses TRBV7-9 with TRBJ1-4; weak D call: TRBD1 (5 bases). Germline-derived CDR1 and CDR2 are SEHNR and FQNEAQ (reference sequence). The CDR3 is made up of 13 amino acids. V was cut by 3 bases and J by 13 bases, with 15 bases left in between.